The rows below give T cell receptor beta chains drawn from one sample of a study of T cells after posttransplantation cyclophosphamide. Using immunoSEQ multiplex PCR, the repertoire was profiled, and TCRdb retains in-frame clones only, with some absent. The table lists about 4,700 clones, around 66% of them singletons. The sample was PBMCs, taken roughly 320 days after allogeneic stem cell transplant with calcineurin inhibitor and methotrexate. The source of these receptors is a female patient in her 50s who received an allogeneic stem cell transplant from an unrelated donor, was CMV-positive, and had acute and chronic GVHD. Some T cells may have originated in the graft donor. Each CDR3 is given with its conserved first and last residue. The order of the fields is CDR3 protein, CDR3 DNA, J gene, D gene, V gene, CDR3 length, clone size. D genes are given only for firm matches. Clone size appears in some rows only: once, few, many, or a class for an expanded clone.

CDR3 protein: CASSSWGAGVYEQYF
CDR3 DNA: TGTGCCAGCAGCTCGTGGGGAGCGGGGGTCTACGAGCAGTACTTC
J gene: TRBJ2-7
D gene: TRBD2
V gene: TRBV7-7
CDR3 length: 15
clone size: few

CDR3 protein: CASSLISEAYEQYF
CDR3 DNA: TGTGCCAGCAGCTTAATTAGCGAGGCCTACGAGCAGTACTTC
J gene: TRBJ2-7
D gene: -
V gene: TRBV7-6
CDR3 length: 14
clone size: -

CDR3 protein: CAWSPGINTEAFF
CDR3 DNA: TGTGCCTGGAGTCCCGGGATTAACACTGAAGCTTTCTTT
J gene: TRBJ1-1
D gene: -
V gene: TRBV30
CDR3 length: 13
clone size: -

CDR3 protein: CASSHGTSDGGELFF
CDR3 DNA: TGTGCCAGCAGCCACGGGACTAGCGATGGCGGGGAGCTGTTTTTT
J gene: TRBJ2-2
D gene: TRBD2
V gene: TRBV4-2
CDR3 length: 15
clone size: once

CDR3 protein: CASRTSGDYNEQFF
CDR3 DNA: TGTGCCAGCAGGACTAGCGGGGATTACAATGAGCAGTTCTTC
J gene: TRBJ2-1
D gene: TRBD2
V gene: TRBV27
CDR3 length: 14
clone size: -

CDR3 protein: CASSLGSGGHATNEKLFF
CDR3 DNA: TGCGCCAGCAGCTTGGGTTCCGGCGGGCATGCAACTAATGAAAAACTGTTTTTT
J gene: TRBJ1-4
D gene: -
V gene: TRBV5-1
CDR3 length: 18
clone size: -

CDR3 protein: CASSLAGTDLYEQYF
CDR3 DNA: TGCGCCAGCAGCTTGGCCGGGACAGACCTCTACGAGCAGTACTTC
J gene: TRBJ2-7
D gene: TRBD1
V gene: TRBV5-1
CDR3 length: 15
clone size: -

CDR3 protein: CASSGRTGEETQYF
CDR3 DNA: TGTGCCAGCAGCGGACGGACAGGAGAAGAGACCCAGTACTTC
J gene: TRBJ2-5
D gene: TRBD1
V gene: TRBV5-4
CDR3 length: 14
clone size: -

CDR3 protein: CASGKSAVGIQYF
CDR3 DNA: TGTGCTAGTGGTAAGAGCGCAGTAGGAATCCAGTACTTC
J gene: TRBJ2-4
D gene: -
V gene: TRBV12-5
CDR3 length: 13
clone size: -

CDR3 protein: CASSEAWNTGELFF
CDR3 DNA: TGTGCCAGCAGTGAAGCCTGGAACACCGGGGAGCTGTTTTTT
J gene: TRBJ2-2
D gene: -
V gene: TRBV27
CDR3 length: 14
clone size: few

CDR3 protein: CASINLGGFEQFF
CDR3 DNA: TGTGCCAGCATCAATTTGGGGGGTTTTGAGCAGTTCTTC
J gene: TRBJ2-1
D gene: -
V gene: TRBV4-2
CDR3 length: 13
clone size: few

CDR3 protein: CASSLSPGGANQPQHF
CDR3 DNA: TGCGCCAGCAGCTTGTCCCCAGGAGGGGCCAATCAGCCCCAGCATTTT
J gene: TRBJ1-5
D gene: -
V gene: TRBV5-1
CDR3 length: 16
clone size: -

CDR3 protein: CASSYSTEAFF
CDR3 DNA: TGTGCCAGCAGCTACAGTACTGAAGCTTTCTTT
J gene: TRBJ1-1
D gene: -
V gene: TRBV5-4
CDR3 length: 11
clone size: -

CDR3 protein: CASSLIAASGRAGRETQYF
CDR3 DNA: TGCGCCAGCAGCCTTATAGCGGCTAGCGGGAGGGCCGGCCGAGAGACCCAGTACTTC
J gene: TRBJ2-5
D gene: TRBD2
V gene: TRBV5-1
CDR3 length: 19
clone size: -

CDR3 protein: CASSVGLAGDGELFF
CDR3 DNA: TGTGCCAGCAGCGTAGGTCTAGCGGGAGACGGGGAGCTGTTTTTT
J gene: TRBJ2-2
D gene: TRBD2
V gene: TRBV9
CDR3 length: 15
clone size: few

CDR3 protein: CASSQVPSGGNSYEQYF
CDR3 DNA: TGCGCCAGCAGCCAAGTTCCTAGCGGGGGGAACTCCTACGAGCAGTACTTC
J gene: TRBJ2-7
D gene: TRBD2
V gene: TRBV4-1
CDR3 length: 17
clone size: -

CDR3 protein: CASSSPGGINEQFF
CDR3 DNA: TGTGCCAGCAGCTCGCCCGGGGGGATCAATGAGCAGTTCTTC
J gene: TRBJ2-1
D gene: TRBD2
V gene: TRBV9
CDR3 length: 14
clone size: -

CDR3 protein: CASSTGGPQPQHF
CDR3 DNA: TGTGCCAGCTCGACAGGGGGCCCTCAGCCCCAGCATTTT
J gene: TRBJ1-5
D gene: TRBD1
V gene: TRBV27
CDR3 length: 13
clone size: -

CDR3 protein: CASSPTAVGINEQFF
CDR3 DNA: TGTGCCAGCAGTCCCACAGCCGTCGGGATCAATGAGCAGTTCTTC
J gene: TRBJ2-1
D gene: -
V gene: TRBV28
CDR3 length: 15
clone size: -

CDR3 protein: CASSLGPGGYSYNEQFF
CDR3 DNA: TGTGCCAGCAGCTTAGGCCCCGGAGGGTACTCCTACAATGAGCAGTTCTTC
J gene: TRBJ2-1
D gene: -
V gene: TRBV13
CDR3 length: 17
clone size: -